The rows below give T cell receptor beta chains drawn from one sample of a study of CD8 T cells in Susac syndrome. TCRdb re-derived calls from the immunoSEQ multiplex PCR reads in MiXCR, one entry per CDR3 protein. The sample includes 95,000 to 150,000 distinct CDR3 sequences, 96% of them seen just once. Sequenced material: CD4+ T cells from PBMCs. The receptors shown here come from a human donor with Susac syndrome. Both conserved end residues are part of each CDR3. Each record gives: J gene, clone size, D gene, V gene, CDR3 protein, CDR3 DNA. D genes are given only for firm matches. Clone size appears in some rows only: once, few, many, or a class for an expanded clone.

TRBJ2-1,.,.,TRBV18,CASSPRQTLEQFF,TGTGCCAGCTCACCACGTCAGACACTTGAGCAGTTCTTC
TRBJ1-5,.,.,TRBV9,CASSPHPDRNQPQHF,TGTGCCAGCAGCCCACACCCAGACAGAAATCAGCCCCAGCATTTT
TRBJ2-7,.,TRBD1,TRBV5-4,CASSGQQGGTGQYF,TGTGCCAGCAGTGGTCAACAGGGGGGAACGGGGCAGTACTTC
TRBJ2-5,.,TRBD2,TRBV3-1,CASSQIAGGGRGQETQYF,TGTGCCAGCAGCCAAATAGCGGGAGGCGGGCGGGGCCAAGAGACCCAGTACTTC
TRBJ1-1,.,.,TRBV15,CATSTRRGTEAFF,TGTGCCACCAGCACGCGGCGGGGCACTGAAGCTTTCTTT
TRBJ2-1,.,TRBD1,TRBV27,CASRGQSYNEQFF,TGTGCCAGCAGGGGACAGTCCTACAATGAGCAGTTCTTC
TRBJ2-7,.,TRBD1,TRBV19,CASNDRGPSYEQYF,TGTGCCAGTAACGACAGGGGGCCGTCCTACGAGCAGTACTTC
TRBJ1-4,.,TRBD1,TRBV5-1,CASSLDRGARKLFF,TGCGCCAGCAGCTTGGACAGGGGCGCGAGAAAACTGTTTTTT
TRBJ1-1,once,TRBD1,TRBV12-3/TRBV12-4,CASRPRQGFTEAFF,TGTGCCAGCAGACCTAGACAGGGTTTCACTGAAGCTTTCTTT
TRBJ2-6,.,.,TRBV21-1,CASSKSGSGANVLTF,TGTGCCAGCAGCAAATCGGGGTCTGGGGCCAACGTCCTGACTTTC
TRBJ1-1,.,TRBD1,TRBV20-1,CSARRDRDWVNTEAFF,TGCAGTGCTCGCCGGGACAGGGATTGGGTGAACACTGAAGCTTTCTTT
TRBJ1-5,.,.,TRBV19,CASTFGTGNQPQHF,TGTGCCAGTACGTTCGGGACGGGCAATCAGCCCCAGCATTTT
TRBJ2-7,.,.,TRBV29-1,CSPSYEQYF,TGCAGTCCATCCTACGAGCAGTACTTC